Listed below are T cell receptor beta chains from one sample, sequenced in a study of T cell responses to AZD1222 COVID-19 vaccine. This table comes from immunoSEQ multiplex PCR, and its TCRdb copy is limited to in-frame clones, with some not included. The sample lists about 150,000 clones, 80% to 90% occurring once. The sample in question was peripheral blood, obtained on day 0 of AZD1222 vaccination. The origin of the receptors is an adult in good health. CDR3s include the opening cysteine and the closing phenylalanine or tryptophan. The D gene is left open where the match is weak. Size is omitted from some rows. Given values are once, few, many or a class for expanded clones.

>.|TRBV7-3|TRBJ1-2|.
CASSDRYGYTF
TGTGCCAGCAGCGACCGCTATGGCTACACCTTC
>.|TRBV7-3|TRBJ1-4|once
CASSPEDGLATNEKLFF
TGTGCCAGCAGCCCTGAAGACGGCCTCGCAACTAATGAAAAACTGTTTTTT
>.|TRBV5-1|TRBJ1-6|.
CASSRQAGGTNSPLHF
TGCGCCAGCAGCCGACAAGCTGGGGGAACCAATTCACCCCTCCACTTT
>TRBD2|TRBV27|TRBJ2-7|.
CASNGAGRLSYEQYF
TGTGCCAGCAACGGAGCGGGACGGCTCTCCTACGAGCAGTACTTC
>.|TRBV6-2/TRBV6-3|TRBJ1-5|.
CASSYSYRDGENQPQHF
TGTGCCAGCAGTTACTCGTACAGGGATGGGGAGAATCAGCCCCAGCATTTT
>.|TRBV19|TRBJ1-6|.
CASSTTRTSYNSPLHF
TGTGCCAGTAGCACGACTCGGACAAGTTATAATTCACCCCTCCACTTT
>.|TRBV6-1|TRBJ2-4|.
CASSAQGELAKNIQYF
TGTGCCAGCAGTGCCCAGGGTGAACTAGCCAAAAACATTCAGTACTTC
>TRBD2|TRBV27|TRBJ2-6|once
CASSLNSGGSGANVLTF
TGTGCCAGCAGCTTGAATAGCGGGGGCTCTGGGGCCAACGTCCTGACTTTC
>.|TRBV11-2|TRBJ2-5|.
CASSLRLRIPETQYF
TGTGCCAGCAGCTTACGTCTTCGAATTCCCGAGACCCAGTACTTC
>.|TRBV11-2|TRBJ1-6|.
CASSDRGPRGNSPLHF
TGTGCCAGCAGCGACCGGGGACCTCGAGGCAATTCACCCCTCCACTTT
>TRBD1|TRBV2|TRBJ1-4|.
CASSEARQGALSPF
TGTGCCAGCAGTGAAGCGAGACAGGGGGCGCTTTCGCCATTT
>TRBD1|TRBV19|TRBJ2-6|.
CASSRQGAHGANVLTF
TGTGCCAGTAGTCGGCAGGGGGCCCACGGGGCCAACGTCCTGACTTTC
>.|TRBV2|TRBJ2-7|.
CASKGDISYEQYF
TGTGCCAGCAAAGGGGACATCTCCTACGAGCAGTACTTC
>TRBD2|TRBV20-1|TRBJ2-7|.
CSARTRLEQYF
TGCAGTGCTCGGACTAGACTTGAGCAGTACTTC
>.|TRBV28|TRBJ1-6|.
CASLDSSNSPLHF
TGTGCCAGCCTGGACAGCTCAAATTCACCCCTCCACTTT
>.|TRBV5-6|TRBJ2-7|.
CASSLAPQGSYEQYF
TGTGCCAGCAGCTTGGCACCTCAGGGGTCCTACGAGCAGTACTTC
>TRBD1|TRBV3-1/TRBV3-2|TRBJ2-7|.
CASSQEFRLDRDSYEQYF
TGTGCCAGCAGCCAAGAGTTTCGTCTGGACAGGGACTCCTACGAGCAGTACTTC
>.|TRBV18|TRBJ2-5|.
CASSPQPQETQYF
TGTGCCAGCTCACCGCAGCCTCAAGAGACCCAGTACTTC
>TRBD1|TRBV5-4|TRBJ1-3|.
CASSLSAGGGNTIYF
TGTGCCAGCAGCTTGTCGGCAGGGGGGGGAAACACCATATATTTT
>TRBD2|TRBV20-1|TRBJ2-5|.
CSGGGQETQYF
TGCAGTGGGGGGGGGCAAGAGACCCAGTACTTC
>TRBD1|TRBV9|TRBJ1-5|.
CASSVGTGPNQPQHF
TGTGCCAGCAGCGTAGGGACAGGACCCAATCAGCCCCAGCATTTT
>.|TRBV6-6|TRBJ2-3|.
CASNHWLSPSTDTQYF
TGTGCCAGCAATCACTGGCTTTCCCCTAGCACAGATACGCAGTATTTT
>TRBD2|TRBV6-5|TRBJ2-1|.
CASSTSGAYNEQFF
TGTGCCAGCAGTACTAGCGGAGCTTACAATGAGCAGTTCTTC
>.|TRBV28|TRBJ1-1|few
CASRITRNTEAFF
TGTGCCAGCAGAATAACCAGGAACACTGAAGCTTTCTTT
>.|TRBV6-2/TRBV6-3|TRBJ1-2|.
CASSYFGDGYTF
TGTGCCAGCAGTTACTTCGGGGATGGCTACACCTTC
>TRBD1|TRBV3-1/TRBV3-2|TRBJ1-2|.
CASSQVGSQGAIGYTF
TGTGCCAGCAGCCAAGTTGGATCACAGGGGGCGATTGGCTACACCTTC
>.|TRBV12-5|TRBJ1-2|once
CASGFNPNYGYTF
TGTGCTAGTGGTTTCAACCCTAACTATGGCTACACCTTC
>.|TRBV6-6|TRBJ2-1|.
CASSYSSLAYNEQFF
TGTGCCAGCAGTTACTCGTCCCTGGCGTACAATGAGCAGTTCTTC
>TRBD2|TRBV3-1/TRBV3-2|TRBJ2-5|.
CASSPSGRDKRPQYF
TGTGCCAGCAGCCCTAGCGGGAGGGATAAGAGACCCCAGTACTTC
>.|TRBV28|TRBJ1-2|.
CAATSNRDYGYTF
TGTGCCGCCACGAGTAATAGGGACTATGGCTACACCTTC
>.|TRBV10-3|TRBJ1-5|.
CAISEPSNPAGLVRPQHF
TGTGCCATCAGTGAGCCCTCCAACCCCGCGGGCTTGGTACGGCCCCAGCATTTT
>.|TRBV3-1/TRBV3-2|TRBJ2-1|.
CASSPLGASSNEQFF
TGTGCCAGCAGTCCTCTCGGGGCTAGCTCCAATGAGCAGTTCTTC
>.|TRBV7-3|TRBJ1-1|.
CASSMGGGYTEAFF
TGTGCCAGCAGTATGGGAGGGGGTTACACTGAAGCTTTCTTT
>.|TRBV7-3|TRBJ1-2|.
CASSTLGGEAYGYTF
TGTGCCAGCAGTACCCTAGGGGGAGAGGCGTATGGCTACACCTTC
>.|TRBV12-3/TRBV12-4|TRBJ1-1|.
CASSLMGTYEAFF
TGTGCCAGCAGTTTAATGGGGACGTACGAAGCTTTCTTT
>.|TRBV3-1/TRBV3-2|TRBJ2-1|few
CASSQGRGLTTYNEQFF
TGTGCCAGCAGCCAAGGGAGGGGACTCACGACCTACAATGAGCAGTTCTTC
>.|TRBV14|TRBJ2-7|.
CASSQGVLGGRSYEQYF
TGTGCCAGCAGCCAAGGTGTGTTGGGCGGACGCTCCTACGAGCAGTACTTC
>.|TRBV7-9|TRBJ2-7|.
CASSFRAGMYEQYF
TGTGCCAGCAGCTTTAGGGCAGGGATGTACGAGCAGTACTTC
>TRBD1|TRBV5-6|TRBJ2-7|.
CASSRWHGTGTSYEQYF
TGTGCCAGCAGCCGATGGCACGGGACAGGGACCTCCTACGAGCAGTACTTC
>TRBD1|TRBV19|TRBJ1-1|.
CASNPNRDRGENTEAFF
TGTGCCAGTAACCCAAACCGGGACAGGGGGGAGAACACTGAAGCTTTCTTT
>TRBD1|TRBV5-4|TRBJ2-1|.
CASSLVRTGNDEQFF
TGTGCCAGCAGCTTGGTGCGGACAGGCAACGATGAGCAGTTCTTC
>TRBD1|TRBV24-1|TRBJ1-4|.
CATSETGRYGEKLFF
TGTGCCACCAGTGAGACAGGGAGGTACGGCGAAAAACTGTTTTTT
>.|TRBV19|TRBJ2-1|.
CASSDRAWNEQFF
TGTGCCAGTAGTGACCGGGCGTGGAATGAGCAGTTCTTC
>TRBD1|TRBV28|TRBJ1-6|.
CACTGGHRNNSPLHF
TGTGCCTGTACAGGGGGCCATCGAAATAATTCACCCCTCCACTTT
>.|TRBV19|TRBJ2-7|.
CASSTTASYEQYF
TGTGCCAGTAGTACGACAGCGTCCTACGAGCAGTACTTC
>.|TRBV28|TRBJ1-1|.
CASSFPRTEGIEAFF
TGTGCCAGCAGTTTCCCGAGGACAGAGGGTATTGAAGCTTTCTTT
>.|TRBV11-3|TRBJ2-7|.
CASSLKGTRTYEQYF
TGTGCCAGCAGCTTAAAGGGGACTCGAACCTACGAGCAGTACTTC
>.|TRBV3-1/TRBV3-2|TRBJ1-1|.
CASSQLDRVGSFF
TGTGCCAGCAGCCAACTGGACAGAGTTGGTTCTTTCTTT
>TRBD2|TRBV5-8|TRBJ2-3|.
CASSLGTSADTQYF
TGTGCCAGCAGCTTGGGGACTAGTGCAGATACGCAGTATTTT
>.|TRBV28|TRBJ2-7|.
CASSGVAYEQYF
TGTGCCAGCAGTGGGGTCGCCTACGAGCAGTACTTC
>.|TRBV4-1|TRBJ1-4|.
CASSQDSWGSHEKLFF
TGCGCCAGCAGCCAAGATTCTTGGGGATCACATGAAAAACTGTTTTTT
>TRBD2|TRBV6-5|TRBJ2-5|.
CASSYQGGRARETQYF
TGTGCCAGCAGTTATCAGGGCGGGAGGGCCAGGGAGACCCAGTACTTC
>.|TRBV11-2|TRBJ2-7|.
CASSLVVGGRPEQYF
TGTGCCAGCAGCTTAGTGGTGGGGGGGCGCCCCGAGCAGTACTTC
>.|TRBV6-6|TRBJ2-1|.
CASSYRSVGGYNEQFF
TGTGCCAGCAGTTACCGTAGCGTAGGCGGTTACAATGAGCAGTTCTTC
>TRBD2|TRBV18|TRBJ2-3|.
CASSPPGRLAGADTQYF
TGTGCCAGCTCACCACCGGGGCGACTAGCGGGGGCAGATACGCAGTATTTT
>.|TRBV3-1/TRBV3-2|TRBJ1-1|.
CASSQGDRFPTEAFF
TGTGCCAGCAGCCAAGGGGACCGCTTCCCGACTGAAGCTTTCTTT
>.|TRBV7-3|TRBJ2-3|.
CASTDGRTDTQYF
TGTGCCTCGACTGACGGACGCACAGATACGCAGTATTTT